The rows below give T cell receptor beta chains drawn from one sample of a study of PD-1 blockade in classical Hodgkin lymphoma. Using immunoSEQ multiplex PCR, the repertoire was profiled, and TCRdb retains in-frame clones only, with some absent. The sample holds approximately 22,000 clones, roughly 80% seen once. The sequences come from peripheral blood mononuclear cells (PBMCs), collected before the fourth cycle of nivolumab. These receptors originate from a human donor with classical Hodgkin lymphoma. CDR3s include the opening cysteine and the closing phenylalanine or tryptophan. Each record gives: CDR3 protein, CDR3 DNA, V gene, D gene, clone size, J gene. A D gene is named only where the DNA matches it firmly. Size tells how often a clone was seen (once, few, many) or the class of an expanded clone, and some rows leave it out.

CDR3 protein: CASSLPGTGAYEQYF
CDR3 DNA: TGTGCCAGCAGTTTACCCGGGACAGGAGCCTACGAGCAGTACTTC
V gene: TRBV28
D gene: TRBD1
clone size: .
J gene: TRBJ2-7

CDR3 protein: CASSLLTGSMTDTQYF
CDR3 DNA: TGCGCCAGCAGCCTCCTGACGGGGAGTATGACAGATACGCAGTATTTT
V gene: TRBV5-1
D gene: .
clone size: .
J gene: TRBJ2-3

CDR3 protein: CASSRDGGTGELFF
CDR3 DNA: TGCGCCAGCAGCCGAGACGGTGGAACCGGGGAGCTGTTTTTT
V gene: TRBV5-1
D gene: .
clone size: .
J gene: TRBJ2-2

CDR3 protein: CASSKRGSTDTQYF
CDR3 DNA: TGTGCCAGCAGTAAGCGGGGGAGCACAGATACGCAGTATTTT
V gene: TRBV6-4
D gene: TRBD2
clone size: .
J gene: TRBJ2-3

CDR3 protein: CATSRGRTSGSETQYF
CDR3 DNA: TGTGCCACCAGCAGAGGTCGGACTAGCGGGAGTGAGACCCAGTACTTC
V gene: TRBV15
D gene: TRBD2
clone size: .
J gene: TRBJ2-5

CDR3 protein: CASSLQADGDTEAFF
CDR3 DNA: TGCGCCAGCAGCTTGCAGGCAGATGGGGACACTGAAGCTTTCTTT
V gene: TRBV5-1
D gene: .
clone size: .
J gene: TRBJ1-1

CDR3 protein: CASKQQGEAYEQYF
CDR3 DNA: TGTGCCAGCAAACAACAGGGTGAAGCCTACGAGCAGTACTTC
V gene: TRBV7-9
D gene: .
clone size: few
J gene: TRBJ2-7

CDR3 protein: CASSYDNDYEQYF
CDR3 DNA: TGTGCCAGCAGCTATGACAACGACTACGAGCAGTACTTC
V gene: TRBV5-6
D gene: .
clone size: .
J gene: TRBJ2-7

CDR3 protein: CASSLRREDYGYTF
CDR3 DNA: TGTGCCAGCAGCTTGAGACGGGAAGACTATGGCTACACCTTC
V gene: TRBV7-3
D gene: .
clone size: .
J gene: TRBJ1-2

CDR3 protein: CDKSERDRGLALGRETQYF
CDR3 DNA: TGTGACAAGTCAGAGAGGGACAGGGGGCTAGCGTTGGGGAGGGAGACCCAGTACTTC
V gene: TRBV30
D gene: TRBD1
clone size: .
J gene: TRBJ2-5

CDR3 protein: CASSDGETEEAFF
CDR3 DNA: TGTGCCAGCAGTGACGGGGAGACCGAAGAAGCTTTCTTT
V gene: TRBV6-4
D gene: .
clone size: .
J gene: TRBJ1-1

CDR3 protein: CASSLKQGNTIYF
CDR3 DNA: TGCGCCAGCAGCTTGAAACAGGGAAACACCATATATTTT
V gene: TRBV5-1
D gene: .
clone size: .
J gene: TRBJ1-3

CDR3 protein: CASSLTPGPPDTQYF
CDR3 DNA: TGCGCCAGCAGCTTAACTCCGGGACCACCGGATACGCAGTATTTT
V gene: TRBV5-1
D gene: .
clone size: .
J gene: TRBJ2-3

CDR3 protein: CASSLVQGGYTF
CDR3 DNA: TGTGCCAGCAGCTTGGTGCAGGGTGGCTACACCTTC
V gene: TRBV5-4
D gene: .
clone size: .
J gene: TRBJ1-2

CDR3 protein: CASSPAESLGKYF
CDR3 DNA: TGTGCCAGCAGCCCTGCTGAGAGTCTGGGCAAATACTTC
V gene: TRBV7-9
D gene: .
clone size: .
J gene: TRBJ2-5

CDR3 protein: CASSYQFDRAYEQYF
CDR3 DNA: TGTGCCAGCAGTTACCAATTCGACAGAGCCTACGAGCAGTACTTC
V gene: TRBV6-5
D gene: .
clone size: .
J gene: TRBJ2-7

CDR3 protein: CASSFYRTDTQYF
CDR3 DNA: TGTGCCAGCAGTTTCTATCGCACAGATACGCAGTATTTT
V gene: TRBV27
D gene: .
clone size: .
J gene: TRBJ2-3

CDR3 protein: CASSLVGESTDTQYF
CDR3 DNA: TGTGCCAGCAGCTTAGTGGGAGAGAGCACAGATACGCAGTATTTT
V gene: TRBV7-2
D gene: .
clone size: .
J gene: TRBJ2-3

CDR3 protein: CASSQGDRAAYGYTF
CDR3 DNA: TGCGCCAGCAGCCAGGGGGACAGGGCCGCCTATGGCTACACCTTC
V gene: TRBV4-1
D gene: TRBD1
clone size: .
J gene: TRBJ1-2

CDR3 protein: CASSPTRVYNEQFF
CDR3 DNA: TGTGCCAGCAGCCCGACGCGGGTTTACAATGAGCAGTTCTTC
V gene: TRBV5-4
D gene: .
clone size: .
J gene: TRBJ2-1

CDR3 protein: CASSRGLTLQETQYF
CDR3 DNA: TGTGCCAGCAGCAGAGGACTTACCCTACAAGAGACCCAGTACTTC
V gene: TRBV5-5
D gene: .
clone size: .
J gene: TRBJ2-5

CDR3 protein: CASSLGDREGTEAFF
CDR3 DNA: TGTGCCAGCAGTTTAGGGGACAGGGAAGGCACTGAAGCTTTCTTT
V gene: TRBV28
D gene: TRBD1
clone size: .
J gene: TRBJ1-1

CDR3 protein: CASQRAAAGIQETQYF
CDR3 DNA: TGTGCCAGCCAAAGGGCGGCAGCCGGGATCCAAGAGACCCAGTACTTC
V gene: TRBV7-7
D gene: .
clone size: .
J gene: TRBJ2-5

CDR3 protein: CASSLGQGYTEAFF
CDR3 DNA: TGCGCCAGCAGCTTAGGACAGGGGTACACTGAAGCTTTCTTT
V gene: TRBV5-1
D gene: TRBD1
clone size: .
J gene: TRBJ1-1

CDR3 protein: CASSIGPNQPQHF
CDR3 DNA: TGTGCCAGTAGTATAGGACCTAATCAGCCCCAGCATTTT
V gene: TRBV19
D gene: .
clone size: .
J gene: TRBJ1-5

CDR3 protein: CASSQVAGAGEQFF
CDR3 DNA: TGCGCCAGCAGCCAGGTAGCGGGAGCAGGTGAGCAGTTCTTC
V gene: TRBV4-1
D gene: TRBD2
clone size: few
J gene: TRBJ2-1

CDR3 protein: CASSQVPGWGEQYF
CDR3 DNA: TGCGCCAGCAGCCAAGTGCCAGGCTGGGGCGAGCAGTACTTC
V gene: TRBV4-3
D gene: .
clone size: .
J gene: TRBJ2-7

CDR3 protein: CASKEEVSRETQYF
CDR3 DNA: TGTGCCAGCAAAGAGGAGGTATCGAGGGAGACCCAGTACTTC
V gene: TRBV27
D gene: .
clone size: once
J gene: TRBJ2-5

CDR3 protein: CASSFHPAVNTEAFF
CDR3 DNA: TGTGCCAGCAGCTTCCACCCGGCGGTGAACACTGAAGCTTTCTTT
V gene: TRBV11-2
D gene: .
clone size: .
J gene: TRBJ1-1

CDR3 protein: CASRPTEQYNSPLHF
CDR3 DNA: TGTGCCAGCAGGCCGACAGAGCAGTATAATTCACCCCTCCACTTT
V gene: TRBV2
D gene: .
clone size: .
J gene: TRBJ1-6

CDR3 protein: CASSLAGGGPYEQYF
CDR3 DNA: TGCGCCAGCAGCTTGGCAGGGGGCGGCCCCTACGAGCAGTACTTC
V gene: TRBV5-1
D gene: TRBD1
clone size: .
J gene: TRBJ2-7

CDR3 protein: CASSPYFGNTIYF
CDR3 DNA: TGTGCCAGTAGTCCATATTTCGGAAACACCATATATTTT
V gene: TRBV19
D gene: .
clone size: .
J gene: TRBJ1-3